Each of the 32 T cell receptor beta chains below was sequenced from the same sample in a study of T cells after posttransplantation cyclophosphamide. The protocol was immunoSEQ multiplex PCR, while the TCRdb copy is restricted to in-frame clones and leaves out a portion. The table lists some 13,000 clones, no singletons, with roughly 27% in the top ten. Treatment was busulfan-fludarabine conditioning, a marrow graft, and cyclophosphamide on days +3 and +4. This specimen consisted of PBMCs, obtained after allogeneic stem cell transplant with posttransplant cyclophosphamide. These receptors were taken from a female patient aged 40 to 50 who received an allogeneic stem cell transplant from a related donor, was CMV-positive, and had acute GVHD only. Some T cells may arise from the graft donor.

This clone showed up many times. J is TRBJ2-2 and V is TRBV5-1; 8 positions match TRBD1. The CDR3 is 14 residues long. Trimming removed 4 bases from V and 7 bases from J; junction bases left unmatched: 6. In germline, CDR1 is SGHRS, CDR2 YFSETQ. Here the CDR3 DNA reads TGCGCCAGCAGCACGGGACAGGAGAACGGGGAGCTGTTTTTT. Its translation is CASSTGQENGELFF.

The rearrangement joins TRBV14 to TRBJ2-2, with 11 nucleotides matching TRBD1. Germline-derived CDR1 and CDR2 are SGHDN and FVKESK. Trimming cost V 4 bases and J 8 bases; bases outside gene matches: 6. This CDR3 has 15 residues. The CDR3 nucleotides read TGTGCCAGCAGCCTGGACAGGGGGCGGGTAGGGGAGCTGTTTTTT. The encoded protein is CASSLDRGRVGELFF.

This clone came up many times. The V and J genes are TRBV2 and TRBJ2-2; 9 bases are shared with TRBD2. Germline trimming cut 8 bases from V and 7 bases from J; bases unmatched to any gene: 11. This CDR3 region has 15 residues. Germline values: CDR1 SNHLY, CDR2 FYNNEI. CDR3 loop: CASVGLARKDGELFF. As DNA, the CDR3 is TGTGCCAGCGTCGGACTAGCGAGAAAAGACGGGGAGCTGTTTTTT.

This clone was seen at least ten times. The chain uses TRBV27 and TRBJ2-7; 7 nucleotides agree with TRBD1. V was clipped by 5 bases and J by 2 bases; unmatched bases: 3. The CDR3 consists of 13 residues. Germline assignment: CDR1 MNHEY and CDR2 SMNVEV (reference sequence). CDR3 loop: CASSPGQTYEQYV. In DNA form, the CDR3 reads TGTGCCAGCAGTCCGGGACAGACCTACGAGCAGTACGTC.

This clone was seen ten or more times. The chain uses TRBV5-1 and TRBJ2-1; D is possibly TRBD2 (6 bases). This CDR3 has 13 residues. V was cut by 4 bases and J by 10 bases, with 15 bases left in between. Germline lookup yields CDR1 SGHRS and CDR2 YFSETQ. CDR3 DNA sequence: TGCGCCAGCAGCATAATATCGCTAGCGGAGCAGTTCTTC. Its protein is CASSIISLAEQFF.

This clone has at least ten counts. The V gene is TRBV7-9, the J gene TRBJ1-2; no clear D. This CDR3 has 15 residues. V was clipped by 5 bases and J by 0 bases, with 13 bases between them. CDR1 is SEHNR and CDR2 is FQNEAQ in the germline V gene (reference sequence). The CDR3 loop is CASSPENKPNYGYTF. DNA of the CDR3: TGTGCCAGCAGCCCGGAGAATAAGCCTAACTATGGCTACACCTTC.

There are many counts of this clone. This rearrangement joins TRBV9 to TRBJ1-1; D uncertain. The CDR3 contains 14 residues. V was clipped by 3 bases and J by 8 bases, with 17 bases between them. Germline V gives CDR1 SGDLS, CDR2 YYNGEE. The CDR3 sequence is CASSAINVGVEAFF. CDR3 sequence (DNA): TGTGCCAGCAGCGCGATAAATGTTGGAGTAGAAGCTTTCTTT.

The sample holds many counts of this clone. The chain has TRBV11-2 and TRBJ2-2; 7 nucleotides line up with TRBD1. The CDR3 consists of 16 residues. Per the germline V gene, CDR1 is SGHAT and CDR2 is FQNNGV. V lost 7 bases and J lost 2; bases outside the gene matches: 10. The CDR3 DNA reads TGTGCCAGCAAAAGAAGAGGGACAGACAACACCGGGGAGCTGTTTTTT. This gives the protein CASKRRGTDNTGELFF. The variable domain in full, with the rest retrieved from reference TRBV11-2 and TRBJ2-2, is EAGVAQSPRYKIIEKRQSVAFWCNPISGHATLYWYQQILGQGPKLLIQFQNNGVVDDSQLPKDRFSAERLKGVDSTLKIQPAKLEDSAVYLCASKRRGTDNTGELFFGEGSRLTVL.

V gene TRBV7-2 combines with J gene TRBJ2-5, with TRBD2 matching 15 bases. This CDR3 is built from 19 residues. CDR1 is SGHTA and CDR2 is FQGNSA in the germline V gene. Trimming removed 3 bases from V and 1 base from J; junction bases left unmatched: 9. CDR3 sequence: CASSLGTSGRRVGQETQYF. DNA for the CDR3: TGTGCCAGCAGCTTGGGGACTAGCGGGAGGCGGGTTGGCCAAGAGACCCAGTACTTC.

This clone appeared many times. The chain links TRBV19 to TRBJ2-2; TRBD2 matches at 7 bases. Per germline, CDR1 LNHDA and CDR2 SQIVND (reference sequence). Unmatched junction bases numbered 9, after V lost 6 bases and J lost 5 bases. CDR3 length equals 15 residues. As DNA, the CDR3 is TGTGCCAGTAGGGTTGGGCGGGAGAGGACCGGGGAGCTGTTTTTT. It codes for CASRVGRERTGELFF.

V and J are TRBV9 and TRBJ2-2; D is unclear. The ends were cut back, 0 bases at V and 2 bases at J, with 5 bases in the middle. This CDR3 is built from 14 residues. Germline values: CDR1 SGDLS, CDR2 YYNGEE. The CDR3 here is CASSVGANTGELFF. DNA for the CDR3: TGTGCCAGCAGCGTAGGGGCAAACACCGGGGAGCTGTTTTTT.

This clone was found many times. V is TRBV4-3 and J is TRBJ1-1; D might be TRBD1 (6 bases). Trimming pared 4 bases from V and 3 bases from J, leaving 12 bases between. The germline V gene encodes CDR1 LGHNA and CDR2 YSLEER. The CDR3 sequence is 14 residues long. CDR3 bases: TGCGCCAGCAGCCCCAGGGGAGAGGACACTGAAGCTTTCTTT. This gives the protein CASSPRGEDTEAFF.

The rearrangement links TRBV27 to TRBJ2-3; 8 bases align to TRBD1. The germline gives CDR1 MNHEY, CDR2 SMNVEV (reference sequence). There are 16 residues in the CDR3. Trimming cost V 2 bases and J 5 bases; bases outside gene matches: 9. CDR3 sequence (DNA): TGTGCCAGCAGTTTAGTTGGACAGGGCGTTCTAGATACGCAGTATTTT. This sequence encodes CASSLVGQGVLDTQYF.

This clone was seen more than once but under ten times. The genes are TRBV7-3 and TRBJ1-6; the match to TRBD1 covers 11 bases. Trimming removed 0 bases from V and 8 bases from J; junction bases left unmatched: 0. Germline loops: CDR1 SGHTA, CDR2 FQGTGA. The CDR3 extends over 15 amino acids. CDR3 protein: CASSLTGQGDSPLHF. The DNA for the CDR3 is TGTGCCAGCAGCTTAACGGGACAGGGGGATTCACCCCTCCACTTT.

This clone was detected ten times or more. This chain links TRBV27 with TRBJ2-7; D may be TRBD1 (5 bases). The germline CDR1 and CDR2 sequences are MNHEY and SMNVEV (reference sequence). The CDR3 length is 13 residues. Trimming pared 2 bases from V and 0 bases from J, leaving 5 bases between. The CDR3 sequence is CASSLDSSYEQYF. The CDR3 nucleotides read TGTGCCAGCAGTTTAGACAGCTCCTACGAGCAGTACTTC.

This clone has just a few counts. An end of the junction does not agree with germline; a read error may underlie this. The chain has TRBV7-8 and TRBJ2-5; TRBD2 matches 7 bases. CDR1 and CDR2 from the germline V gene are SGHVS and FQNEAQ. This CDR3 contains 16 residues. The CDR3 bases are TGTGCCAGCAGCGGATACGGACTAGTCGGCATGGAGACCAAGTACTTC. It specifies CASSGYGLVGMETKYF.

This clone was recorded many times. V usage is TRBV14 and J usage is TRBJ1-1, with a possible D match to TRBD1 (5 bases). The CDR3 is made up of 14 amino acids. Germline CDR1 SGHDN, CDR2 FVKESK. The V end lost 1 base, the J end lost 5 bases, and 11 bases lay between the germline ends. The CDR3 protein is CASSQVAGRTEAFF. CDR3 nucleotide sequence: TGTGCCAGCAGCCAAGTTGCAGGGCGGACTGAAGCTTTCTTT.

The chain combines TRBV11-2 with TRBJ2-3, with 12 nucleotides matching TRBD1. CDR1 is SGHAT and CDR2 is FQNNGV in the germline V gene. V shed 3 bases, J shed 6 bases, and the junction held 10 bases outside the gene matches. This CDR3 has 17 residues. This CDR3 reads CASSFSPGTGGEDTQYF. CDR3 sequence (DNA): TGTGCCAGCAGCTTCTCGCCCGGGACAGGGGGCGAGGATACGCAGTATTTT.

This clone was picked up many times. The rearrangement links TRBV5-6 to TRBJ2-2, with D possibly TRBD2 on 6 matching bases. Trimming left V 4 bases short and J 2 bases short, with 18 bases between. Germline loops: CDR1 SGHDT, CDR2 YYEEEE. The CDR3 length is 17 residues. The CDR3 reads CASSLRPTGRNTGELFF. The CDR3 DNA reads as TGTGCCAGCAGCCTCAGGCCAACCGGGAGAAACACCGGGGAGCTGTTTTTT. Based on the CDR3 plus reference TRBV5-6 and TRBJ2-2, the full variable domain is DAGVTQSPTHLIKTRGQQVTLRCSPKSGHDTVSWYQQALGQGPQFIFQYYEEEERQRGNFPDRFSGHQFPNYSSELNVNALLLGDSALYLCASSLRPTGRNTGELFFGEGSRLTVL.

This chain joins TRBV30 and TRBJ2-2; 7 bases are shared with TRBD1. Germline V gene data show CDR1 as GTSNPN and CDR2 as SVGIG (reference sequence). The V segment lost 1 base and the J segment 7 bases; nucleotides outside the gene matches: 3. CDR3 length equals 13 residues. The CDR3 bases are TGTGCCTGGAGTGCCCGACAGGGCGGGGAGCTGTTTTTT. It encodes CAWSARQGGELFF.

This clone showed up many times. The gene calls are TRBV12-5 and TRBJ1-1; D is unresolved. Trimming removed 1 base at V and 3 bases at J, with 9 bases between. The CDR3 runs 14 residues. In germline, CDR1 is LGHNT, CDR2 FRNRAP. CDR3 protein: CASGLGSLHTEAFF. DNA for the CDR3: TGTGCTAGTGGTTTGGGGAGCCTGCACACTGAAGCTTTCTTT.

The J gene is TRBJ2-2, the V gene TRBV9; 13 bases line up with TRBD2. Germline V gene sequence: CDR1 SGDLS, CDR2 YYNGEE. Trimming at V came to 5 bases and at J to 7 bases, leaving 8 bases not matched to a gene. The CDR3 consists of 16 residues. The CDR3 sequence is CASSAGLAGVGGELFF. In DNA form, the CDR3 reads TGTGCCAGCAGTGCCGGACTAGCGGGAGTAGGCGGGGAGCTGTTTTTT.

This clone was detected many times. V gene TRBV2 combines with J gene TRBJ2-5; D is possibly TRBD2 (5 bases). This CDR3 region has 12 residues. V lost 8 bases to trimming and J lost 1 base, with 8 bases between them. Germline V gives CDR1 SNHLY, CDR2 FYNNEI. The CDR3 bases are TGTGCCAGCGAGGGTGGCCAAGAGACCCAGTACTTC. This codes for CASEGGQETQYF.

The sample holds many counts of this clone. The chain combines TRBV19 with TRBJ1-5; 7 bases are shared with TRBD1. This CDR3 contains 13 residues. The V segment lost 6 bases and the J segment 6 bases; nucleotides outside the gene matches: 5. Germline V gene lookup returns CDR1 LNHDA and CDR2 SQIVND (reference sequence). The CDR3 DNA is TGTGCCAGTAGCTCGACAGGGTTTCAGCCCCAGCATTTT. This encodes CASSSTGFQPQHF.

There are many counts of this clone. This rearrangement joins TRBV27 to TRBJ1-3; TRBD1 might be the D (5 bases). This CDR3 is 16 amino acids long. V dropped 6 bases and J dropped 0 bases, with 15 bases sitting between them. Germline V gene data show CDR1 as MNHEY and CDR2 as SMNVEV (reference sequence). The CDR3 reads CASSLSGVLSGNTIYF. CDR3 coding DNA: TGTGCCAGCAGCCTATCGGGGGTCCTCTCTGGAAACACCATATATTTT.

This clone was seen at least ten times. The chain couples TRBV7-2 to TRBJ1-2, with 12 bases fitting TRBD1. The CDR3 is made up of 15 amino acids. CDR1 is SGHTA and CDR2 is FQGNSA in the germline V gene. The V gene end was trimmed by 8 bases and the J gene end by 6 bases; junction bases not matched to a gene: 10. The CDR3, as DNA: TGTGCCAGCGTCGTGGGACAGGGGGCGTGGAATGGCTACACCTTC. Translating gives CASVVGQGAWNGYTF.

This clone showed up many times. CDR3 region: CASSFFSGEIGELFF. CDR3 nucleotides: TGTGCCAGCAGTTTCTTCTCAGGGGAAATCGGGGAGCTGTTTTTT. The rearrangement joins TRBV6-5 to TRBJ2-2, with D possibly TRBD1 on 6 matching bases. From germline, CDR1 is MNHEY and CDR2 SVGAGI. CDR3 length: 15 residues. V was pared by 4 bases and J by 7 bases, with 16 bases between.

There are many counts of this clone. This chain uses TRBV4-2 with TRBJ1-1; D is unresolved. Between the trimmed V and J ends, which lost 6 bases and 7 bases, there was a span of 15 bases. The CDR3 spans 13 residues. Germline CDR1 reads LGHNA; CDR2 reads YNFKEQ. The CDR3 loop reads CASRRPGRSEAFF. The CDR3 bases are TGTGCCAGCAGACGTCCAGGCCGCAGTGAAGCTTTCTTT.

This clone was found many times. This chain uses TRBV29-1 with TRBJ1-1, with D uncertain. CDR3 length: 11 amino acids. Germline CDR1 is SQVTM and CDR2 is ANQGSEA. The CDR3 here is CSIRGNTEAFF. In nucleotides, the CDR3 is TGCAGTATCCGGGGGAACACTGAAGCTTTCTTT.

There are many counts of this clone. The V gene is TRBV19, the J gene TRBJ1-5; TRBD1 is a possible D gene (5 bases). CDR1 is LNHDA, CDR2 SQIVND, per germline (reference sequence). This CDR3 has 12 residues. V lost 7 bases and J 7 bases, leaving 11 bases between the germline ends. This CDR3 reads CASTLGEQPQHF. The CDR3 DNA follows: TGTGCCAGTACCTTAGGGGAACAGCCCCAGCATTTT. Together with reference TRBV19 and TRBJ1-5, the CDR3 gives the full variable domain: DGGITQSPKYLFRKEGQNVTLSCEQNLNHDAMYWYRQDPGQGLRLIYYSQIVNDFQKGDIAEGYSVSREKKESFPLTVTSAQKNPTAFYLCASTLGEQPQHFGDGTRLSIL.

This clone was detected a few times. The chain carries TRBV5-1 and TRBJ2-6; 7 nucleotides align to TRBD1. Germline assignment: CDR1 SGHRS and CDR2 YFSETQ. The CDR3 is 17 amino acids. V was clipped by 5 bases and J by 1 base; unmatched bases: 9. The CDR3, as DNA: TGCGCCAGCAGGGCCGGACAGGCCAATTCTGGGGCCAACGTCCTGACTTTC. Translated: CASRAGQANSGANVLTF.

In its sample, this clone was seen many times. The chain couples TRBV29-1 to TRBJ1-3; D possibly corresponds to TRBD1 (5 bases). Trimming stripped 3 bases from V and 0 bases from J, with 9 bases between. The CDR3 is 14 residues long. Germline loops: CDR1 SQVTM, CDR2 ANQGSEA. CDR3 amino acids: CSVEADSSGNTIYF. CDR3 sequence (DNA): TGCAGCGTTGAGGCCGACAGCTCTGGAAACACCATATATTTT.